This T cell receptor beta chain was documented in a study of blood T cell repertoires in COVID-19. Original data processing: Estimation of nucleated cell counts was performed using reference gene primer amplification. Profiled with immunoSEQ multiplex PCR; TCRdb holds only in-frame clones, not every one. The D gene and trimming were derived from the DNA, and the V and J assignments and clone size from that table. The top ten clones hold 0.95% to 1% of a sample with over 200,000 clones, 88% of them seen once. The germline V gene has CDR1 MNHEY and CDR2 SMNVEV (reference sequence). The germline V and J ends were trimmed by 1 base and 1 base, with 10 bases remaining between them. This CDR3 contains 15 residues.

The V gene is TRBV27, the J gene TRBJ1-1; TRBD1 is a possible D gene (5 bases). This clonotype was obtained from a woman between 40 and 50 years old who had recovered from COVID-19. Sequencing was done on a sample of peripheral blood. CDR3 region: CASSLWGSRNTEAFF. The DNA for the CDR3 is TGTGCCAGCAGTTTATGGGGCAGCCGGAACACTGAAGCTTTCTTT.